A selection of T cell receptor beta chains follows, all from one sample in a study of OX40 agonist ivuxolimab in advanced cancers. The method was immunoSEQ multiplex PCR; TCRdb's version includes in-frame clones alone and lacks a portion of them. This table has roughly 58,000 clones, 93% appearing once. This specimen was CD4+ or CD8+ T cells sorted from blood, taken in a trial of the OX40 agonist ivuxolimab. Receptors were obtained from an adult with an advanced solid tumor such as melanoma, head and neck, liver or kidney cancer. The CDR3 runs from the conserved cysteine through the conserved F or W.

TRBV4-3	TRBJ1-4	CASSQDDWGGEKLFF
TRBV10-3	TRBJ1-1	CAISESGGEAFF
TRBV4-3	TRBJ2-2	CASSRRTGGAGELFF
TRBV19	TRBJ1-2	CASRPRDGANYGYTF
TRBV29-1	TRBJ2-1	CSVEGVAGGGTDEQFF
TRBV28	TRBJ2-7	CASSLDSGQGRYEQYF
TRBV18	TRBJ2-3	CASSLRGGGASTDTQYF
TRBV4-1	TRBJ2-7	CASSQRDGPYEQYF
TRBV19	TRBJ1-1	CASSPRTDGYTEAFF
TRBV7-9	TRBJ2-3	CASSPWGGSGSDTQYF
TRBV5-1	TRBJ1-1	CASSLRAGQGATEAFF
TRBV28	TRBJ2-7	CASSFWDRLTYEQYF
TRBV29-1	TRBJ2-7	CSATSGRGAYEQYF
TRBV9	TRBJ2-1	CASSERAYNEQFF
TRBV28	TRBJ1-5	CASSQPQHF
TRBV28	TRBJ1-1	CASRGQWGRVTEAFF
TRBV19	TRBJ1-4	CASRGNDEKLFF
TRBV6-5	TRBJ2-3	CASSYGRTTDTQYF
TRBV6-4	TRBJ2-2	CASSPVRGWGELFF
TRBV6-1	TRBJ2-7	CASSYEQYF
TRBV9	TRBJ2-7	CASSGAADYEQYF
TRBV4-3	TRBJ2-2	CASSPLGVGAGELFF
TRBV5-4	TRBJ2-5	CASMDLVGRARETQYF
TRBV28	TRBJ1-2	CASSSWTDTNYGYTF
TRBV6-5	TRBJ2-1	CASSPGQWDNEQFF
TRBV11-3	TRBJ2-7	CASSLGGGSPYEQYF
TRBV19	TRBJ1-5	CASSIRDRGQPQHF
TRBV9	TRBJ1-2	CASSPSPGTYGYTF
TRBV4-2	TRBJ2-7	CASSQTMTGGGYEQYF
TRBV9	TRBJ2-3	CASSLGGTDTQYF
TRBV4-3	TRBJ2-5	CASSQDPSGRAETQYF
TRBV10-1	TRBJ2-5	CASVARLAGPLVYQETQYF
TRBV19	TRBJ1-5	CASSIGQADQPQHF
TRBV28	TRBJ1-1	CASSTRTAMTEAFF
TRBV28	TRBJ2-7	CASTPAETFYEQYF
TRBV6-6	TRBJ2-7	CASSYSTAYEQYF
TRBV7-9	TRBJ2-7	CASSPDLGEQYF
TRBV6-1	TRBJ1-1	CASSEGGGPNTEAFF
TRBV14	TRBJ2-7	CASSYTGGVPYEQYF
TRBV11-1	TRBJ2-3	CASSLPRSSTDTQYF
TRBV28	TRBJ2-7	CASSPLRRGQSSYEQYF
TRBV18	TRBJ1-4	CASSPDEKLFF
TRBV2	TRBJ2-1	CASSESRYNEQFF
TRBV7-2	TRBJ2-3	CASSLPLLQGNTDTQYF
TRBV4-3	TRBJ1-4	CASSQDSAGTENEKLFF
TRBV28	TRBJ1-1	CASSLTGGIEAFF
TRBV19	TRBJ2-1	CASRPGQGFNEQFF
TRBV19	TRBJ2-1	CASSIEQGGQEFF
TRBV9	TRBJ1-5	CASSAYGTDNQPQHF
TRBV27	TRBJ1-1	CASSLSLGQLSLKAFF
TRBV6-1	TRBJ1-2	CASIRQGMFGYGYTF
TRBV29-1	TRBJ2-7	CSVETGFSYEQYF